Each of the 4 T cell receptor beta chains below was sequenced from the same sample in a study of molecular identifiers for immune sequencing clone quantification. TCRdb processed the PCR reads anew with MiXCR; each CDR3 protein has one entry. The sample lists 35,000 to 45,000 distinct CDR3 sequences, about 19% occurring once. Sequenced sample: naive CD8+ T cells from blood, with Jurkat cell RNA spiked in. The subset here: FACS-sorted CD8+CD4-CCR7+CD45RA+ naive T cells. Receptor source: a human donor in good health. Some libraries in this study had Jurkat cell RNA spiked in.

This clonotype was seen at least ten times. This chain uses TRBV19 with TRBJ1-1; D uncertain. Trimming removed 10 bases at V and 1 base at J, with 13 bases between. Germline V gene lookup returns CDR1 LNHDA and CDR2 SQIVND (reference sequence). The CDR3 length is 13 residues. CDR3 in DNA: TGTGCCACCTCACTAAACGCGAACACTGAAGCTTTCTTT. It is translated as CATSLNANTEAFF.

Many counts were recorded for this clonotype. The CDR3 here is CASSIGGADTQYF. The CDR3 nucleotides are TGTGCCAGTAGTATAGGGGGTGCAGATACGCAGTATTTT. The chain links TRBV19 to TRBJ2-3; unclear D gene. CDR3 length equals 13 residues. The germline V gene encodes CDR1 LNHDA and CDR2 SQIVND (reference sequence). V was clipped by 1 base and J by 4 bases, with 6 bases between them. Looking up the rest from reference TRBV19 and TRBJ2-3 gives the full variable domain: DGGITQSPKYLFRKEGQNVTLSCEQNLNHDAMYWYRQDPGQGLRLIYYSQIVNDFQKGDIAEGYSVSREKKESFPLTVTSAQKNPTAFYLCASSIGGADTQYFGPGTRLTVL.

This clonotype was detected only a few times. This chain links TRBV30 with TRBJ2-3; D remains ambiguous. The V gene lost 0 bases and the J gene lost 2 bases, with 9 bases spanning the gap. The CDR3 has 14 residues. CDR1 GTSNPN and CDR2 SVGIG come from the germline V gene (reference sequence). CDR3 in amino acids: CAWSVSRHTDTQYF. As DNA, the CDR3 is TGTGCCTGGAGTGTATCTAGACACACAGATACGCAGTATTTT.

This clonotype was detected a few times. The chain links TRBV2 to TRBJ2-7; D not certain. From germline, CDR1 is SNHLY and CDR2 FYNNEI. The CDR3 consists of 14 residues. Trimming stripped 7 bases from V and 6 bases from J, with 19 bases between. This chain's CDR3 is CASTPSGRVGEQYF. DNA of the CDR3: TGTGCCAGCACCCCTAGTGGTAGGGTAGGCGAGCAGTACTTC.